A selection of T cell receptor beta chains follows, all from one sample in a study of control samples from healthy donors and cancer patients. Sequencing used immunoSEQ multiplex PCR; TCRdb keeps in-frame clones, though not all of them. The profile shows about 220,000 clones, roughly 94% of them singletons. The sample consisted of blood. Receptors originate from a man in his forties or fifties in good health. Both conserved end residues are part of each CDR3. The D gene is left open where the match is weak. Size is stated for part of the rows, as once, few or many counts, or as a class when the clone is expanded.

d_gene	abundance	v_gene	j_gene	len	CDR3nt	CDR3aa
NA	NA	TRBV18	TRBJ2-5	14	TGTGCCAGCTCACCCGACCAGGGGAGTTCTGGGAACGACTTC	CASSPDQGSSGNDF
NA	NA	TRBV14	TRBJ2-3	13	TGTGCCAGCAGCCAAGATAGGGCAGATACGCAGTATTTT	CASSQDRADTQYF
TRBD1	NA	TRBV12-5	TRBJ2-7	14	TGTGCTAGTGGTTCAGGGGGTGGGGCGATCGAGCAGTACTTC	CASGSGGGAIEQYF
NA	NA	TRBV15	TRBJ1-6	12	TGTGCCACCAGGGCCCTTAATTCACCCCTCCACTTT	CATRALNSPLHF
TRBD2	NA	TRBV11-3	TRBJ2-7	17	TGTGCCAGCTCCAAAACCCCTTCTAGCGGGGGGATCTACGAGCAGTACTTC	CASSKTPSSGGIYEQYF
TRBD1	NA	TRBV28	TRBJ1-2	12	TGTGCCAGCAGGCCAGGGGGCGAGGGCTACACCTTC	CASRPGGEGYTF
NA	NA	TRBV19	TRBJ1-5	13	TGTGCCAGTAGTATTCGGGGATGGCAGCCCCAGCATTTT	CASSIRGWQPQHF
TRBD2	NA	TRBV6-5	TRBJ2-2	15	TGTGCCACCGCCGCTGGACTAGCAAACACCGGGGAGCTGTTTTTT	CATAAGLANTGELFF
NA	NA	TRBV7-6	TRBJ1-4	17	TGTGCCAGCAGCCCCGGTTGGCAGTCTTCACCTAATGAAAAACTGTTTTTT	CASSPGWQSSPNEKLFF
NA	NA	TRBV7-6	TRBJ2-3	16	TGTGCCAGCAGCTTAGGGTCGGCAGGAGGGGCAGATACGCAGTATTTT	CASSLGSAGGADTQYF
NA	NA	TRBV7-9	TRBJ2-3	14	TGTGCCAGCAGCTTAGGTGGGGACACAGATACGCAGTATTTT	CASSLGGDTDTQYF
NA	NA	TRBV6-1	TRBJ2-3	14	TGTGCCAGCAGTGATTACAGCCCCACAGATACGCAGTATTTT	CASSDYSPTDTQYF
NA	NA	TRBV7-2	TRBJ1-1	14	TGTGCCAGCAGTCCCGGGTCATCAAATCCTGAAGCTTTCTTT	CASSPGSSNPEAFF
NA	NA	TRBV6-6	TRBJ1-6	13	TGTGCCAGCAGCGGGGGCGTTGGATCACCCCTCCACTTT	CASSGGVGSPLHF
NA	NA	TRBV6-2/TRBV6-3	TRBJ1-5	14	TGTGCCAGCAGTTTATCCTCTCGGGATCAGCCCCAGCATTTT	CASSLSSRDQPQHF
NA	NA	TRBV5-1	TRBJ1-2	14	TGCGCCAGCAGCACCGGACTGACGGGGTATGGCTACACCTTC	CASSTGLTGYGYTF
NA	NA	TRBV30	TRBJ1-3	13	TGTGCCTGGACTACCATCTCTGGAAACACCATATATTTT	CAWTTISGNTIYF
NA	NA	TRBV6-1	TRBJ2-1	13	TGTGCCAGCAGTGAAACCCCATCGAATGAGCAGTTCTTC	CASSETPSNEQFF
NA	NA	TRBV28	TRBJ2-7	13	TGTGCCAGCAGCCGGACGGGCGGCTACGAGCAGTACTTC	CASSRTGGYEQYF
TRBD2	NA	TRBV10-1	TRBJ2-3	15	TGCGCCAGCAGTGAGAGACGGGGGGGCACAGATACGCAGTATTTT	CASSERRGGTDTQYF
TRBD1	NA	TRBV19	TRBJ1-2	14	TGTGCCAGTATCCCGGGACAGGGAGACTATGGCTACACCTTC	CASIPGQGDYGYTF
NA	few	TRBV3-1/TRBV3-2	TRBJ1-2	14	TGTGCCAGCAGCCTCGCAAGGGGAGGAAATGGCTACACCTTC	CASSLARGGNGYTF
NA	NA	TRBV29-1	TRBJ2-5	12	TGCAGCGTTGAAAGTGGATCAGAGACCCAGTACTTC	CSVESGSETQYF
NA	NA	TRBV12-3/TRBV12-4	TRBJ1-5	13	TGTGCCAGCAGTTTTCAAGGTGGTCAGCCCCAGCATTTT	CASSFQGGQPQHF
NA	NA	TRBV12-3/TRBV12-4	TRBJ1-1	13	TGTGCCAGCAGCCTGACAGGGAACACTGAAGCTTTCTTT	CASSLTGNTEAFF
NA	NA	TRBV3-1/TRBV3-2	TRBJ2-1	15	TGTGCCAGCAGAACCGGGGGGCACTCCTACAATGAGCAGTTCTTC	CASRTGGHSYNEQFF
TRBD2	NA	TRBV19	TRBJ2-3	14	TGTGCCAGGTCGGGGGGGCTCAGGGCAGATACGCAGTATTTT	CARSGGLRADTQYF
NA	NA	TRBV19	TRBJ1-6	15	TGTGCCACCAGGGAGTTAAGCTCCTATAATTCACCCCTCCACTTT	CATRELSSYNSPLHF
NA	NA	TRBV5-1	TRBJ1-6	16	TGCGCCAGCAGCTTTGATGGAAGCTCCTATAATTCACCCCTCCACTTT	CASSFDGSSYNSPLHF
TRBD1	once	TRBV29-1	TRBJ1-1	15	TGCAGCGCCGTGGACAGGGGGGGAAGGAACACTGAAGCTTTCTTT	CSAVDRGGRNTEAFF
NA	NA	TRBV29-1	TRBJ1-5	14	TGCAGCGTTGGGGGGATGTATAGCAATCAGCCCCAGCATTTT	CSVGGMYSNQPQHF
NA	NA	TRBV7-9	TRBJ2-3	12	TGTGCCAGCAGCCCAGGCGGGGATACGCAGTATTTT	CASSPGGDTQYF
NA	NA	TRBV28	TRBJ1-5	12	TGTGCCAGCAGCCTAACAGATCAGCCCCAGCATTTT	CASSLTDQPQHF
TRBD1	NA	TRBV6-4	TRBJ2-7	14	TGTGCCAGCAGTGAAACTGGGACAGCCACTCAGAAGTACTTC	CASSETGTATQKYF
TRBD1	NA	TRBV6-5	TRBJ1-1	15	TGTGCCAGCAGTAGAAGGCAGGGGGGGCACACTGAAGCTTTCTTT	CASSRRQGGHTEAFF
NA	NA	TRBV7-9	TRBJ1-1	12	TGTGCCGGAGGGGCCCTGAACACTGAAGCTTTCTTT	CAGGALNTEAFF
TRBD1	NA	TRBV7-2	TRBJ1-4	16	TGTGCCAGCAGCTTACGGGGGTGGGGACAGAATGAAAAACTGTTTTTT	CASSLRGWGQNEKLFF
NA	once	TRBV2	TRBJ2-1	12	TGTGCCAGCAGAGTACTAGCCGAAGAGCAGTTCTTC	CASRVLAEEQFF
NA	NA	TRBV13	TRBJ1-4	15	TGTGCCAGCAGCTTAGGCCGAGATTTTAATGAAAAACTGTTTTTT	CASSLGRDFNEKLFF
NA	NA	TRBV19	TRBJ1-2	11	TGTGCCAGTAGAACGGGGCCCGGCTACACCTTC	CASRTGPGYTF
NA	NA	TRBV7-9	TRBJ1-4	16	TGTGCCAGCAGCCCTCCGGGCAGTGCAACTAATGAAAAACTGTTTTTT	CASSPPGSATNEKLFF
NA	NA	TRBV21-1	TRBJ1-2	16	TGTGCCAGCAGCACCCAGAGCGAGGGGCAGGACTATGGCTACACCTTC	CASSTQSEGQDYGYTF
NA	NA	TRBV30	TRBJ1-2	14	TGTGCCTGGCGTGGTGGATGGGTAAACTATGGCTACACCTTC	CAWRGGWVNYGYTF
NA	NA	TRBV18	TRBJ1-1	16	TGTGCCAGCTCACGCAGCCAGGCGACACCGAACACTGAAGCTTTCTTT	CASSRSQATPNTEAFF
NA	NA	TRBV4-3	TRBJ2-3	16	TGCGCCAGCAGCCAAGGAAGTAGCGACGACACAGATACGCAGTATTTT	CASSQGSSDDTDTQYF
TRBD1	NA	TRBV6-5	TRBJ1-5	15	TGTGCCAGCAGTTACGGTAGGGCAGGGGGTCAGCCCCAGCATTTT	CASSYGRAGGQPQHF
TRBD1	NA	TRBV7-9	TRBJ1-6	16	TGTGCCAGCAGCTTAGATGGGACAGGGTTAAATTCACCCCTCCACTTT	CASSLDGTGLNSPLHF
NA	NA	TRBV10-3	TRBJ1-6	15	TGTGCCACCCGGGGGGTCTCTCAGGATAATTCACCCCTCCACTTT	CATRGVSQDNSPLHF
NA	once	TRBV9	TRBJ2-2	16	TGTGCCAGCAGCTCAGGCCGATTGTCGGGAACCGGGGAGCTGTTTTTT	CASSSGRLSGTGELFF
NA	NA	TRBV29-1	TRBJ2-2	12	TGCAGCGTTGAAACTAACGCCGGGGAGCTGTTTTTT	CSVETNAGELFF
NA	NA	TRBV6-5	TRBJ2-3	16	TGTGCCAGCAGTTATCCGTTCCGCTCTAGCACAGATACGCAGTATTTT	CASSYPFRSSTDTQYF
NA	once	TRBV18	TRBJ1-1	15	TGTGCCAGCTCACCACCGGGTTTCGTTCGTACTGAAGCTTTCTTT	CASSPPGFVRTEAFF
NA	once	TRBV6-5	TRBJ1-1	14	TGTGCCAGCAGTTACTCGAGGGACTACACTGAAGCTTTCTTT	CASSYSRDYTEAFF
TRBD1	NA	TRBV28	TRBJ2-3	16	TGTGCCAGCAGTTCTTACAGGGGTGGCAGCACAGATACGCAGTATTTT	CASSSYRGGSTDTQYF
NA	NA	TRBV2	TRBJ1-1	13	TGTGCCAGCAAAGCGGGGGGGAACACTGAAGCTTTCTTT	CASKAGGNTEAFF